The 21 T cell receptor beta chains in this list originate from one sample, sequenced in a study of cytomegalovirus exposure and HLA in healthy donors. Use of 60 Vbeta and 13 Jbeta primers characterized the PCR. The data were produced by immunoSEQ multiplex PCR, yet TCRdb's version contains in-frame clones alone and is incomplete. The table lists approximately 170,000 clones, 70% to 75% of them singletons. The sample consisted of PBMCs. The receptors were sampled from a man aged 30-40 years in good health and CMV-seropositive.

This clone was seen only a few times. The V and J genes are TRBV11-2 and TRBJ2-7, with unresolved D. V lost 4 bases to trimming and J lost 2 bases, with 15 bases between them. This CDR3 is built from 15 residues. Germline V gene lookup returns CDR1 SGHAT and CDR2 FQNNGV. The CDR3 DNA follows: TGTGCCAGCAGCTCCACAGTGGGTCAGACCTACGAGCAGTACTTC. Residues: CASSSTVGQTYEQYF.

The chain carries TRBV5-1 and TRBJ2-5, with a possible D match to TRBD2 (5 bases). CDR3 size: 14 residues. Germline CDR1 is SGHRS and CDR2 is YFSETQ. V was shortened by 0 bases and J by 0 bases, with 6 bases between the two germline ends. CDR3 in DNA: TGCGCCAGCAGCTTGGGAGGGTACCAAGAGACCCAGTACTTC. As protein: CASSLGGYQETQYF. Full variable domain (missing parts from reference TRBV5-1 and TRBJ2-5): KAGVTQTPRYLIKTRGQQVTLSCSPISGHRSVSWYQQTPGQGLQFLFEYFSETQRNKGNFPGRFSGRQFSNSRSEMNVSTLELGDSALYLCASSLGGYQETQYFGPGTRLLVL.

Note on this clone: The identical CDR3 is also encoded by other nucleotide sequences in the sample. This sequence joins TRBV7-3 and TRBJ2-1, with TRBD2 matching over 11 bases. Germline values: CDR1 SGHTA, CDR2 FQGTGA. V shed 5 bases, J shed 7 bases, and the junction held 4 bases outside the gene matches. The length of the CDR3 is 14 residues. For the CDR3, the DNA is TGTGCCAGCAGCCCCACTAGCGGGGGTAATGAGCAGTTCTTC. This translates into CASSPTSGGNEQFF.

This chain uses TRBV13 with TRBJ2-7; 7 bases match TRBD1. The V gene end was trimmed by 5 bases and the J gene end by 2 bases; junction bases not matched to a gene: 9. Germline CDR1 is PRHDT and CDR2 is FYEKMQ (reference sequence). This CDR3 is built from 15 residues. CDR3 residues: CASSLTGESPYEQYF. In DNA, the CDR3 is TGTGCCAGCAGCCTCACAGGGGAGAGTCCCTACGAGCAGTACTTC. Supplemented by reference TRBV13 and TRBJ2-7, the full variable domain reads AAGVIQSPRHLIKEKRETATLKCYPIPRHDTVYWYQQGPGQDPQFLISFYEKMQSDKGSIPDRFSAQQFSDYHSELNMSSLELGDSALYFCASSLTGESPYEQYFGPGTRLTVT.

This clone turned up a few times. This chain joins TRBV5-1 and TRBJ2-1; D call uncertain. This CDR3 is built from 15 residues. CDR1 is SGHRS and CDR2 is YFSETQ in the germline V gene. Between the trimmed V and J ends, which lost 0 bases and 0 bases, there was a span of 7 bases. CDR3: CASSLVSSSYNEQFF. In nucleotides, the CDR3 is TGCGCCAGCAGCTTGGTGTCGTCCTCCTACAATGAGCAGTTCTTC. Full variable domain (remainder filled in from reference TRBV5-1 and TRBJ2-1): KAGVTQTPRYLIKTRGQQVTLSCSPISGHRSVSWYQQTPGQGLQFLFEYFSETQRNKGNFPGRFSGRQFSNSRSEMNVSTLELGDSALYLCASSLVSSSYNEQFFGPGTRLTVL.

There are a few counts of this clone. V and J are TRBV4-2 and TRBJ2-3; possible D gene TRBD2, 6 bases. CDR1 is LGHNA and CDR2 is YNFKEQ in the germline V gene. There are 17 residues in the CDR3. Trimming removed 0 bases at V and 2 bases at J, with 15 bases between. The CDR3 DNA reads TGTGCCAGCAGCCAAGATCGGATAGCGGCCCACACAGATACGCAGTATTTT. This gives the protein CASSQDRIAAHTDTQYF.

The CDR3 DNA follows: TGTGCCAGCTCACCGACAGGAATCCAGAACACCGGGGAGCTGTTTTTT. This gives the protein CASSPTGIQNTGELFF. The chain joins TRBV18 to TRBJ2-2, with D perhaps matching TRBD1 (6 bases). CDR3 length: 16 residues. Per the germline V gene, CDR1 is KGHSH and CDR2 is LQKENI. Trimming shortened V by 3 bases and J by 1 base, and 12 bases separated the two germline ends.

V is TRBV5-1 and J is TRBJ2-7; a possible D gene is TRBD1 (6 bases). Trimming removed 4 bases from V and 4 bases from J, with 12 bases in between. Looked up from germline, CDR1 is SGHRS and CDR2 is YFSETQ. The CDR3 contains 13 residues. Written as DNA, the CDR3 is TGCGCCAGCAGCACCGGGACACAATACGAGCAGTACTTC. Protein product: CASSTGTQYEQYF. The full variable domain, rest sourced from reference TRBV5-1 and TRBJ2-7, is KAGVTQTPRYLIKTRGQQVTLSCSPISGHRSVSWYQQTPGQGLQFLFEYFSETQRNKGNFPGRFSGRQFSNSRSEMNVSTLELGDSALYLCASSTGTQYEQYFGPGTRLTVT.

In this sample, this clone turned up once. The rearrangement uses TRBV2 and TRBJ2-2; 8 nucleotides agree with TRBD1. Germline CDR1 SNHLY, CDR2 FYNNEI. With 4 bases clipped from V and 5 bases from J, the junction kept 9 bases outside the gene matches. The CDR3 spans 16 residues. For the CDR3, the DNA is TGTGCCAGCAGTGTGGAACAGGGGGTTGGAACCGGGGAGCTGTTTTTT. Translated, it gives CASSVEQGVGTGELFF.

The chain employs TRBV28 and TRBJ2-1, with 8 bases aligning to TRBD2. The CDR3 has 16 amino acids. Unmatched junction bases numbered 13, after V lost 6 bases and J lost 6 bases. The V gene's germline CDR1 is MDHEN and CDR2 SYDVKM. CDR3 bases: TGTGCCAGCAGCGAGTTGTCGCTAGCGGGCCCCAATGAGCAGTTCTTC. Its translation is CASSELSLAGPNEQFF. Filled out from reference TRBV28 and TRBJ2-1, the complete variable domain reads DVKVTQSSRYLVKRTGEKVFLECVQDMDHENMFWYRQDPGLGLRLIYFSYDVKMKEKGDIPEGYSVSREKKERFSLILESASTNQTSMYLCASSELSLAGPNEQFFGPGTRLTVL.

The chain combines TRBV27 with TRBJ2-4; TRBD1 matches 7 bases. In germline, CDR1 is MNHEY, CDR2 SMNVEV (reference sequence). J was trimmed by 6 bases and V by 2 bases; bases with no gene match: 4. This CDR3 region has 14 residues. For the CDR3, the DNA is TGTGCCAGCAGTTTACGGGACAGTCTAAACATTCAGTACTTC. This codes for CASSLRDSLNIQYF.

The chain carries TRBV5-6 and TRBJ2-7; TRBD2 might be the D (5 bases). Germline CDR1 is SGHDT and CDR2 is YYEEEE. V lost 3 bases to trimming and J lost 3 bases, with 13 bases between them. This CDR3 spans 14 amino acids. CDR3 amino acids: CASSYGGGLYEQYF. In DNA, the CDR3 is TGTGCCAGCAGCTACGGCGGCGGGCTCTACGAGCAGTACTTC. The full variable domain, rest sourced from reference TRBV5-6 and TRBJ2-7, is DAGVTQSPTHLIKTRGQQVTLRCSPKSGHDTVSWYQQALGQGPQFIFQYYEEEERQRGNFPDRFSGHQFPNYSSELNVNALLLGDSALYLCASSYGGGLYEQYFGPGTRLTVT.

The chain links TRBV13 to TRBJ1-1; D perhaps matches TRBD1 (5 bases). Germline values: CDR1 PRHDT, CDR2 FYEKMQ (reference sequence). The CDR3 runs 13 residues. Trimming stripped 5 bases from V and 4 bases from J, with 11 bases between. The CDR3 DNA reads as TGTGCCAGCAGCCCGGGACTTGGCACTGAAGCTTTCTTT. Amino acids: CASSPGLGTEAFF.

This chain links TRBV30 with TRBJ2-1; TRBD2 is a possible D gene (5 bases). Per the germline V gene, CDR1 is GTSNPN and CDR2 is SVGIG (reference sequence). The CDR3 is 12 amino acids. The germline V and J ends were trimmed by 7 bases and 6 bases, with 13 bases remaining between them. Here the CDR3 DNA reads TGTGCCTTGGATGAGGGAACCAATGAGCAGTTCTTC. As protein: CALDEGTNEQFF.

This clone appeared once. The V call is TRBV6-1, the J call TRBJ2-1, with D possibly matching TRBD2 (5 bases). CDR3 length: 14 amino acids. Germline V gene lookup returns CDR1 MNHNS and CDR2 SASEGT. V gave up 9 bases and J gave up 6 bases, with 18 bases separating them. CDR3 sequence reads: CASRWSPAGNEQFF. The CDR3, as DNA: TGTGCCAGTCGGTGGTCCCCCGCGGGCAATGAGCAGTTCTTC.

The V call is TRBV2, the J call TRBJ2-1; TRBD2 aligns across 7 bases. The CDR3 contains 14 residues. The germline gives CDR1 SNHLY, CDR2 FYNNEI. V dropped 5 bases and J dropped 3; count of bases not matched to a gene: 4. The CDR3 DNA is TGTGCCAGCAGTTCTTCTAGCGGCTACAATGAGCAGTTCTTC. It translates to CASSSSSGYNEQFF.

The V gene is TRBV7-3, the J gene TRBJ2-2; 15 bases match TRBD2. Losses at the gene ends were 5 bases for V and 2 bases for J; bases not matched to a gene: 3. Germline assignment: CDR1 SGHTA and CDR2 FQGTGA. The CDR3 totals 17 residues. The CDR3 here is CASSRTSGGDNTGELFF. The DNA for the CDR3 is TGTGCCAGCAGCCGGACTAGCGGGGGGGACAACACCGGGGAGCTGTTTTTT.

The rearrangement uses TRBV30 and TRBJ2-4; 7 bases agree with TRBD1. Germline CDR1 reads GTSNPN; CDR2 reads SVGIG (reference sequence). V trimming: 2 bases; J trimming: 0 bases; junction bases outside the gene matches: 10. The CDR3 length is 17 residues. The CDR3 here is CAWSPGEGALAKNIQYF. For the CDR3, the DNA is TGTGCCTGGAGTCCCGGTGAGGGGGCCCTAGCCAAAAACATTCAGTACTTC.

V is TRBV30 and J is TRBJ2-6, with D perhaps TRBD2 (7 bases). CDR1 is GTSNPN and CDR2 is SVGIG in the germline V gene (reference sequence). The CDR3 sequence is 19 residues long. Between the trimmed V and J ends, which lost 0 bases and 0 bases, there was a span of 18 bases. CDR3 in amino acids: CAWSVRPGGEGSGANVLTF. The CDR3 bases are TGTGCCTGGAGTGTAAGACCGGGGGGCGAAGGCTCTGGGGCCAACGTCCTGACTTTC.

The rearrangement joins TRBV7-9 to TRBJ2-5, with TRBD1 as a possible D gene (5 bases). V lost 5 bases and J 5 bases, leaving 12 bases between the germline ends. CDR1 is SEHNR, CDR2 FQNEAQ, per germline (reference sequence). This CDR3 is 13 amino acids long. The CDR3 DNA follows: TGTGCCAGCAGCAACAGACAGACGGAGACCCAGTACTTC. Its protein is CASSNRQTETQYF.

J is TRBJ2-2 and V is TRBV9; 12 bases fit TRBD2. V gave up 1 base and J gave up 0 bases; unmatched junction bases: 4. The CDR3 consists of 18 residues. Germline CDR1 is SGDLS and CDR2 is YYNGEE. In nucleotides, the CDR3 is TGTGCCAGCAGCGTATCACTAGCGGGGGGTACGAACACCGGGGAGCTGTTTTTT. Its translation is CASSVSLAGGTNTGELFF. Together with reference TRBV9 and TRBJ2-2, the CDR3 gives the full variable domain: DSGVTQTPKHLITATGQRVTLRCSPRSGDLSVYWYQQSLDQGLQFLIQYYNGEERAKGNILERFSAQQFPDLHSELNLSSLELGDSALYFCASSVSLAGGTNTGELFFGEGSRLTVL.